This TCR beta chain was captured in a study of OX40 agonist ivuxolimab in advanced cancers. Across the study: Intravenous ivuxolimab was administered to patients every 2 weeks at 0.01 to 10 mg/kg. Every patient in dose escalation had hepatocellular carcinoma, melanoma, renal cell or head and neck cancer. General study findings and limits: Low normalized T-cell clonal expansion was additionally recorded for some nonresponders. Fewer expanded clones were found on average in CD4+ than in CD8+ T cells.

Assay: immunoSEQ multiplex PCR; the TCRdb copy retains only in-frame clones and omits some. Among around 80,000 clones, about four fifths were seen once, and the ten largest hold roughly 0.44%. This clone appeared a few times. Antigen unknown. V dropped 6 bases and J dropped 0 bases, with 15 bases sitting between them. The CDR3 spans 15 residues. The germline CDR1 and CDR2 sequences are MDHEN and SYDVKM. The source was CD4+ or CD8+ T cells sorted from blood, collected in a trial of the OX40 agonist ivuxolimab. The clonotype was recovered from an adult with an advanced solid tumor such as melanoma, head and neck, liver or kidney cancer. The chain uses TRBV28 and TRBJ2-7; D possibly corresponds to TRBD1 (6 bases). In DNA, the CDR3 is TGTGCCAGCAGATACCCAGGGGAAAGCTCCTACGAGCAGTACTTC. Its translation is CASRYPGESSYEQYF.